This note documents a single T cell receptor beta chain sequence. Antigen unknown. This record belongs to a study of blood T cells in healthy people across ages. The CDR3 length is 14 residues. V gave up 1 base and J gave up 1 base; unmatched junction bases: 4. The germline CDR1 and CDR2 sequences are DFQATT and SNEGSKA (reference sequence). Study-wide findings and caveats: Among T cells, TCR beta diversity per million cells dropped roughly linearly as age rose. With donor CMV status unknown, expanded clonotype changes were possibly confounded.

Each sample yielded at least 5.5 micrograms of PBMC total RNA. PCR was performed a second time for 7 to 11 cycles using a sample-barcoded 5' primer and a J-beta primer mix. In TCRdb, the 5' RACE reads were re-called with MiXCR into one record per CDR3 protein. The sample holds around 1.5 million distinct CDR3 sequences, around 59% seen once. The chain combines TRBV20-1 with TRBJ2-7, with TRBD2 identical over 7 bases. The sample was blood. This clonotype was sampled from a young man in good health. CDR3 nucleotides: TGCAGTGCTAGAGCCGGACTAGGGTCCTACGAGCAGTACTTC. Its protein is CSARAGLGSYEQYF.